The 5 T cell receptor beta chains given below trace back to one sample, sequenced in a study of tumor-infiltrating lymphocytes in primary liver carcinoma. Priming with a constant-region primer yielded TCR beta cDNA from roughly 0.45 ug total RNA. The TCR beta library was amplified through three nested multiplex PCR rounds in a modified ARM-PCR procedure. Primers for the first two PCR rounds were TRBV1-TRBV30 forward primers and a C-beta reverse primer (about 11 cycles per round). A single record per CDR3 protein comes from TCRdb applying MiXCR to the multiplex PCR reads. The table shows under 110,000 distinct CDR3 sequences, with 65% to 75% occurring only once. DNA and RNA were both co-extracted from approximately 22-30 mg of bulk tissue that had not been sorted. The sequencing input was liver tumor tissue from sampling region 2. Subset of the sample: tumor region T2, inferior pole. The receptors derive from a woman aged 55-69 years with primary liver carcinoma and hepatitis B virus infection.

As to this clonotype: Germline is not matched at one junction end, which may reflect a read error. The V gene is TRBV6-6, the J gene TRBJ1-1; TRBD1 matches at 9 bases. Germline CDR1 is MNHNY and CDR2 is SVGAGI (reference sequence). The length of the CDR3 is 14 residues. The CDR3 region is CASNRRTGDNEAFF. CDR3 DNA: TGTGCCAGCAATAGACGGACAGGGGACAATGAAGCATTCTTT.

V is TRBV7-9 and J is TRBJ2-5; 10 bases map to TRBD2. The CDR3 is 15 residues long. V trimming: 5 bases; J trimming: 3 bases; junction bases outside the gene matches: 6. Per the germline V gene, CDR1 is SEHNR and CDR2 is FQNEAQ (reference sequence). The CDR3 nucleotides read TGTGCCAGCAGCCCAGCGGGAGGGCGAAAAGAGACCCAGTACTTC. This codes for CASSPAGGRKETQYF.

This clonotype counts as medium-sized. This chain joins TRBV12-3 or TRBV12-4 and TRBJ1-1; TRBD1 might be the D (6 bases). Trimming removed 2 bases at V and 2 bases at J, with 15 bases between. The CDR3 sequence is 16 residues long. The CDR3 sequence is CASSLPGGAPNTEAFF. CDR3 DNA sequence: TGTGCCAGCAGTTTACCGGGGGGGGCGCCTAACACTGAAGCTTTCTTT.

This clonotype has a count of ten or more. The V and J genes are TRBV30 and TRBJ2-5; no clear D gene. Looked up from germline, CDR1 is GTSNPN and CDR2 is SVGIG (reference sequence). Trimming removed 3 bases at V and 0 bases at J, with 8 bases between. CDR3 length: 13 residues. The CDR3 loop is CAWRFADQETQYF. The CDR3, as DNA: TGTGCCTGGAGGTTTGCGGACCAAGAGACCCAGTACTTC.

The chain carries TRBV21-1 and TRBJ1-2. TRBV21-1 represents a pseudogene. The CDR3 length is 17 residues. CDR3 sequence: CASSKVRRAKGHYGYTF. The CDR3 nucleotides read TGTGCCAGCAGCAAAGTGAGGAGGGCCAAGGGTCACTATGGCTACACCTTC.